The 32 T cell receptor beta chains below come from one sample, sequenced in a study of T cells after somatic rescue of genetic block. Using immunoSEQ multiplex PCR, the repertoire was profiled, and TCRdb retains in-frame clones only, with some absent. The sample shows approximately 58,000 clones, around 96% of them seen only once. Sequencing was done on a sample of peripheral blood mononuclear cells (PBMCs). The receptors derive from a child under two years old.

The V call is TRBV6-1, the J call TRBJ1-2, with unresolved D. CDR3 length: 14 residues. CDR1 and CDR2 from the germline V gene are MNHNS and SASEGT. V lost 0 bases and J lost 4, with 9 bases in between. CDR3 residues: CASSEAASSYGYTF. In nucleotides, the CDR3 is TGTGCCAGCAGTGAAGCAGCCAGTTCCTATGGCTACACCTTC.

The chain couples TRBV5-1 to TRBJ2-1, with D possibly matching TRBD2 (5 bases). In germline, CDR1 is SGHRS, CDR2 YFSETQ. Between the trimmed V and J ends, which lost 2 bases and 3 bases, there was a span of 18 bases. This CDR3 is built from 17 residues. The CDR3 is CASSFVGGGTYYNEQFF. The CDR3 DNA reads TGCGCCAGCAGCTTTGTAGGAGGCGGCACCTACTACAATGAGCAGTTCTTC. Together with reference TRBV5-1 and TRBJ2-1, the CDR3 gives the full variable domain: KAGVTQTPRYLIKTRGQQVTLSCSPISGHRSVSWYQQTPGQGLQFLFEYFSETQRNKGNFPGRFSGRQFSNSRSEMNVSTLELGDSALYLCASSFVGGGTYYNEQFFGPGTRLTVL.

The V gene is TRBV30, the J gene TRBJ1-6; D unclear. Germline assignment: CDR1 GTSNPN and CDR2 SVGIG (reference sequence). The CDR3 has 14 amino acids. Trimming stripped 4 bases from V and 15 bases from J, with 22 bases between. CDR3 sequence (DNA): TGTGCCTGGACCTGGGCAGGCCCCAAAGAAGACCTCCACTTT. It codes for CAWTWAGPKEDLHF. Using reference TRBV30 and TRBJ1-6 for the parts outside the CDR3, the full variable domain is SQTIHQWPATLVQPVGSPLSLECTVEGTSNPNLYWYRQAAGRGLQLLFYSVGIGQISSEVPQNLSASRPQDRQFILSSKKLLLSDSGFYLCAWTWAGPKEDLHFGNGTRLTVT.

The genes are TRBV10-3 and TRBJ2-6; possible D gene TRBD1, 6 bases. Trimming left V 4 bases short and J 8 bases short, with 12 bases between. The CDR3 is made up of 14 amino acids. CDR1 and CDR2 (germline): ENHRY, SYGVKD. CDR3 in DNA: TGTGCCATCAGTGTACAGGGAGAAACCAACGTCCTGACTTTC. Residues: CAISVQGETNVLTF.

This clone was counted a single time. This chain joins TRBV21-1 and TRBJ2-4; the table assigns TRBD1, which was not confirmed against the DNA. TRBV21-1 is designated a pseudogene. The CDR3 is 15 residues long. The CDR3 reads CASSKVTGTEDIQYF. For the CDR3, the DNA is TGTGCCAGCAGCAAAGTTACCGGGACAGAGGACATTCAGTACTTC.

The V call is TRBV28, the J call TRBJ1-1; tentative D call: TRBD1 (6 bases). Germline V lookup: CDR1 MDHEN, CDR2 SYDVKM. The CDR3 spans 12 residues. Trimming left V 6 bases short and J 5 bases short, with 10 bases between. The CDR3 here is CASRRQETEAFF. In DNA, the CDR3 is TGTGCCAGCAGGAGACAGGAGACTGAAGCTTTCTTT. The full variable domain, completed using reference TRBV28 and TRBJ1-1, is DVKVTQSSRYLVKRTGEKVFLECVQDMDHENMFWYRQDPGLGLRLIYFSYDVKMKEKGDIPEGYSVSREKKERFSLILESASTNQTSMYLCASRRQETEAFFGQGTRLTVV.

This clone was seen only once. The chain employs TRBV5-1 and TRBJ2-3, with unresolved D. Trimming pared 2 bases from V and 0 bases from J, leaving 10 bases between. Germline CDR1 and CDR2: SGHRS and YFSETQ. This CDR3 spans 15 amino acids. The CDR3 nucleotides are TGCGCCAGCAGCTTAGACAAGACTAGCACAGATACGCAGTATTTT. Its translation is CASSLDKTSTDTQYF.

The chain employs TRBV13 and TRBJ2-7, with 8 bases fitting TRBD2. CDR1 is PRHDT and CDR2 is FYEKMQ in the germline V gene (reference sequence). The CDR3 covers 13 residues. J was trimmed by 3 bases and V by 5 bases; bases with no gene match: 3. Here the CDR3 reads CASSPGRGYEQYF. The CDR3 DNA is TGTGCCAGCAGCCCCGGGAGGGGCTACGAGCAGTACTTC. Full variable domain (missing parts from reference TRBV13 and TRBJ2-7): AAGVIQSPRHLIKEKRETATLKCYPIPRHDTVYWYQQGPGQDPQFLISFYEKMQSDKGSIPDRFSAQQFSDYHSELNMSSLELGDSALYFCASSPGRGYEQYFGPGTRLTVT.

This rearrangement joins TRBV27 to TRBJ1-1; unclear D gene. Germline V gene data show CDR1 as MNHEY and CDR2 as SMNVEV (reference sequence). The V gene lost 7 bases and the J gene lost 1 base, with 13 bases spanning the gap. The CDR3 totals 14 residues. The CDR3 loop is CASKNSPSNTEAFF. The CDR3 DNA reads TGTGCCAGCAAAAACAGCCCCTCGAACACTGAAGCTTTCTTT.

The rearrangement links TRBV11-1 to TRBJ2-6, with D unclear. The V gene lost 2 bases and the J gene lost 3 bases, with 8 bases spanning the gap. Germline CDR1 and CDR2: SGHAT and FQDESV (reference sequence). CDR3 length: 15 amino acids. In DNA, the CDR3 is TGTGCCAGCAGCTTATCTGGGCTTGGGGCCAACGTCCTGACTTTC. This codes for CASSLSGLGANVLTF.

The gene calls are TRBV19 and TRBJ1-6; no firm D call. The CDR3 loop spans 15 amino acids. CDR1 is LNHDA and CDR2 is SQIVND in the germline V gene (reference sequence). V was pared by 3 bases and J by 6 bases, with 12 bases between. The CDR3 region has the DNA TGTGCCAGTAGTATCAGCGGGGTGGGTAATTCACCCCTCCACTTT. Protein sequence: CASSISGVGNSPLHF.

The chain links TRBV2 to TRBJ2-7; 9 bases match TRBD1. V shed 4 bases, J shed 2 bases, and the junction held 3 bases outside the gene matches. Germline values: CDR1 SNHLY, CDR2 FYNNEI. This CDR3 has 14 amino acids. The CDR3 nucleotides are TGTGCCAGCAGTGTGGACAGGGGTGCCTACGAGCAGTACTTC. It yields the protein CASSVDRGAYEQYF. The full variable domain, completed using reference TRBV2 and TRBJ2-7, is EPEVTQTPSHQVTQMGQEVILRCVPISNHLYFYWYRQILGQKVEFLVSFYNNEISEKSEIFDDQFSVERPDGSNFTLKIRSTKLEDSAMYFCASSVDRGAYEQYFGPGTRLTVT.

Written as DNA, the CDR3 is TGTGCCAGCAGCTGGCGCGGGACAGAGACCCAGTACTTC. It yields the protein CASSWRGTETQYF. The chain recombines TRBV5-5 with TRBJ2-5; tentatively, D is TRBD2 (6 bases). Deletions cut 3 bases from V and 4 bases from J, with 10 bases between. This CDR3 has 13 amino acids. Germline V gene lookup returns CDR1 SGHKS and CDR2 YYEKEE (reference sequence).

J is TRBJ2-7 and V is TRBV13; D might be TRBD2 (5 bases). The CDR3 contains 14 residues. The V and J ends lost 2 bases and 3 bases respectively, with 11 bases between them. Germline V lookup: CDR1 PRHDT, CDR2 FYEKMQ (reference sequence). CDR3 sequence reads: CASSLRRAHYEQYF. The CDR3 DNA is TGTGCCAGCAGCTTACGGCGGGCCCACTACGAGCAGTACTTC.

The chain employs TRBV9 and TRBJ2-3; the D gene is possibly TRBD1 (6 bases). The germline gives CDR1 SGDLS, CDR2 YYNGEE. The CDR3 extends over 16 amino acids. Trimming shortened V by 4 bases and J by 5 bases, and 20 bases separated the two germline ends. The chain's CDR3 is CASSSSSPGEKDTQYF. CDR3 coding DNA: TGTGCCAGCAGCTCCTCATCCCCAGGGGAGAAAGATACGCAGTATTTT. The entire variable domain, with the rest obtained from reference TRBV9 and TRBJ2-3, is as follows: DSGVTQTPKHLITATGQRVTLRCSPRSGDLSVYWYQQSLDQGLQFLIQYYNGEERAKGNILERFSAQQFPDLHSELNLSSLELGDSALYFCASSSSSPGEKDTQYFGPGTRLTVL.

This chain joins TRBV5-1 and TRBJ2-2; 8 bases map to TRBD1. Losses at the gene ends were 5 bases for V and 4 bases for J; bases not matched to a gene: 10. The CDR3 loop spans 16 amino acids. CDR1 is SGHRS, CDR2 YFSETQ, per germline. CDR3 DNA sequence: TGCGCCAGCAGGGCCTCGACAGGGGAAATCACCGGGGAGCTGTTTTTT. This gives the protein CASRASTGEITGELFF.

The V gene is TRBV5-6, the J gene TRBJ1-2; D unclear. CDR1 is SGHDT, CDR2 YYEEEE, per germline. This CDR3 is built from 15 residues. Trimming removed 2 bases at V and 4 bases at J, with 15 bases between. CDR3 sequence: CASSLGRARFYGYTF. CDR3 coding DNA: TGTGCCAGCAGCTTAGGTAGGGCCAGGTTCTATGGCTACACCTTC.

This clone appeared once. This chain links TRBV11-1 with TRBJ2-5; 12 bases fit TRBD1. The CDR3 length is 15 residues. Germline CDR1 SGHAT, CDR2 FQDESV (reference sequence). V shed 4 bases and J 7 bases; nucleotides not matched to a gene: 7. The CDR3 region is CASSSRPGQGATQYF. The CDR3 region has the DNA TGTGCCAGCAGCTCAAGGCCGGGACAGGGGGCGACCCAGTACTTC.

This CDR3 is CASSLEWGGDSPLHF. The CDR3 bases are TGTGCCAGCAGCTTAGAGTGGGGGGGCGATTCACCCCTCCACTTT. The chain joins TRBV7-6 to TRBJ1-6; maybe TRBD1 (6 bases). The V end lost 1 base, the J end lost 8 bases, and 12 bases lay between the germline ends. The CDR3 is 15 residues long. Germline lookup yields CDR1 SGHVS and CDR2 FNYEAQ.

This sequence joins TRBV5-1 and TRBJ2-2, with 7 bases that match TRBD1. This CDR3 has 16 residues. With V trimmed by 4 bases and J by 4 bases, 10 bases remained unmatched. Looked up from germline, CDR1 is SGHRS and CDR2 is YFSETQ. For the CDR3, the DNA is TGCGCCAGCAGCCGGAGACAGGGTATATTCACCGGGGAGCTGTTTTTT. This encodes CASSRRQGIFTGELFF.

The gene calls are TRBV10-3 and TRBJ2-7, with D possibly TRBD1 on 6 matching bases. The germline gives CDR1 ENHRY, CDR2 SYGVKD. V was pared by 6 bases and J by 1 base, with 10 bases between. The CDR3 consists of 13 residues. CDR3 region: CAISGTKSYEQYF. Here the CDR3 DNA reads TGTGCCATCAGCGGGACAAAATCCTACGAGCAGTACTTC.

This CDR3 reads CASSLAGGHYGYTF. As DNA, the CDR3 is TGTGCCAGCAGCTTAGCAGGGGGCCACTATGGCTACACCTTC. The V gene is TRBV7-2, the J gene TRBJ1-2; 7 bases align to TRBD1. Germline V gene sequence: CDR1 SGHTA, CDR2 FQGNSA. The CDR3 is 14 amino acids. Trimming removed 0 bases from V and 3 bases from J; junction bases left unmatched: 1.

The chain recombines TRBV2 with TRBJ2-5, with D possibly matching TRBD1 (5 bases). Germline CDR1 is SNHLY and CDR2 is FYNNEI. V was pared by 5 bases and J by 5 bases, with 12 bases between. The CDR3 totals 13 residues. The DNA of the CDR3 is TGTGCCAGCAGTAAGGGGTCAGGGGAGACCCAGTACTTC. Its protein is CASSKGSGETQYF.

This clone appeared a single time. The chain combines TRBV7-6 with TRBJ2-7, with D possibly matching TRBD1 (5 bases). The CDR3 length is 13 residues. V was trimmed by 1 base and J by 2 bases, leaving 6 bases between them. Germline V CDR1 and CDR2: SGHVS, FNYEAQ. CDR3 sequence reads: CASSLGTTYEQYF. CDR3 sequence (DNA): TGTGCCAGCAGCTTAGGGACAACCTACGAGCAGTACTTC. Looking up the rest from reference TRBV7-6 and TRBJ2-7 gives the full variable domain: GAGVSQSPRYKVTKRGQDVALRCDPISGHVSLYWYRQALGQGPEFLTYFNYEAQQDKSGLPNDRFSAERPEGSISTLTIQRTEQRDSAMYRCASSLGTTYEQYFGPGTRLTVT.

This chain joins TRBV5-1 and TRBJ2-5; 8 positions agree with TRBD1. The junction had 0 bases not matched to a gene; V was cut back by 1 base and J by 1 base. This CDR3 is built from 14 residues. The V gene's germline CDR1 is SGHRS and CDR2 YFSETQ. The chain's CDR3 is CASSLTGGQETQYF. The CDR3 DNA reads TGCGCCAGCAGCTTGACAGGGGGCCAAGAGACCCAGTACTTC.

V gene TRBV7-2 combines with J gene TRBJ2-5; D gene unclear. The CDR3 runs to 13 residues. CDR1 SGHTA and CDR2 FQGNSA come from the germline V gene. V dropped 5 bases and J dropped 4 bases, with 11 bases sitting between them. Here the CDR3 reads CASSPPLVETQYF. The CDR3 bases are TGTGCCAGCAGCCCGCCGTTAGTAGAGACCCAGTACTTC.

J is TRBJ2-2 and V is TRBV7-6; no reliable D call. The CDR3 spans 11 residues. V lost 6 bases and J 4 bases, leaving 3 bases between the germline ends. Per the germline V gene, CDR1 is SGHVS and CDR2 is FNYEAQ. Here the CDR3 reads CASRSTGELFF. CDR3 in DNA: TGTGCCAGCAGGTCCACCGGGGAGCTGTTTTTT.

The CDR3 here is CASSWDKNSNQPQHF. The DNA of the CDR3 is TGTGCCAGCAGCTGGGACAAAAATAGCAATCAGCCCCAGCATTTT. The chain couples TRBV7-2 to TRBJ1-5; tentatively, D is TRBD1 (6 bases). The germline V and J ends were trimmed by 4 bases and 0 bases, with 10 bases remaining between them. The CDR3 is 15 amino acids. Germline V gives CDR1 SGHTA, CDR2 FQGNSA.

The rearrangement uses TRBV19 and TRBJ2-2; D gene uncertain. Trimming removed 1 base at V and 4 bases at J, with 4 bases between. This CDR3 is built from 13 residues. Looked up from germline, CDR1 is LNHDA and CDR2 is SQIVND (reference sequence). CDR3 nucleotide sequence: TGTGCCAGTAGTATAGCGGGCACCGGGGAGCTGTTTTTT. Protein: CASSIAGTGELFF.

CDR3 coding DNA: TGTGCCAGCAGCTTAAGTGGGAGGAACACCGGGGAGCTGTTTTTT. Its protein is CASSLSGRNTGELFF. This sequence joins TRBV7-9 and TRBJ2-2; possible D gene TRBD2, 5 bases. CDR1 is SEHNR and CDR2 is FQNEAQ in the germline V gene (reference sequence). The CDR3 extends over 15 amino acids. V was cut by 2 bases and J by 1 base, with 8 bases left in between.

The rearrangement links TRBV11-2 to TRBJ2-7; 10 bases are shared with TRBD2. With 5 bases clipped from V and 2 bases from J, the junction kept 3 bases outside the gene matches. The CDR3 has 14 residues. In germline, CDR1 is SGHAT, CDR2 FQNNGV. The chain's CDR3 is CASSPTSGPYEQYF. The CDR3 coding sequence is TGTGCCAGCAGCCCGACTAGCGGGCCCTACGAGCAGTACTTC. Filled out from reference TRBV11-2 and TRBJ2-7, the complete variable domain reads EAGVAQSPRYKIIEKRQSVAFWCNPISGHATLYWYQQILGQGPKLLIQFQNNGVVDDSQLPKDRFSAERLKGVDSTLKIQPAKLEDSAVYLCASSPTSGPYEQYFGPGTRLTVT.

In its sample, this clone was seen once. The chain recombines TRBV4-1 with TRBJ2-7; 9 bases are shared with TRBD2. CDR3 length: 14 amino acids. V lost 5 bases and J lost 5; bases outside the gene matches: 7. Germline V gene sequence: CDR1 MGHRA, CDR2 YSYEKL. CDR3 amino acids: CASSSGTSPNEQYF. In nucleotides, the CDR3 is TGCGCCAGCAGCTCCGGGACTAGCCCCAACGAGCAGTACTTC.